Below, 31 T cell receptor beta chains from the same sample are listed, as sequenced in a study of blood T cell repertoires in COVID-19. Using immunoSEQ multiplex PCR, the repertoire was profiled, and TCRdb retains in-frame clones only, with some absent. The sample has almost 250,000 clones, roughly 85% seen once; the top ten hold 8.5% to 9.5%. The specimen was PBMCs or T cells enriched from blood (not recorded which). The receptors shown here come from a woman aged 45-59 years with acute COVID-19.

The chain has TRBV7-6 and TRBJ2-5; 8 positions match TRBD2. V gave up 3 bases and J gave up 5 bases; unmatched junction bases: 8. CDR3 length equals 15 residues. Germline CDR1 reads SGHVS; CDR2 reads FNYEAQ. CDR3 loop: CASSFPRGGAETQYF. CDR3 nucleotide sequence: TGTGCCAGCAGCTTCCCCCGGGGGGGGGCGGAGACCCAGTACTTC.

The chain uses TRBV7-6 and TRBJ1-1; no definite D call. The germline CDR1 and CDR2 sequences are SGHVS and FNYEAQ. This CDR3 has 14 amino acids. V dropped 1 base and J dropped 1 base, with 7 bases sitting between them. CDR3 nucleotides: TGTGCCAGCAGCTTAGGGCAGGCGAACACTGAAGCTTTCTTT. The encoded protein is CASSLGQANTEAFF.

The chain recombines TRBV30 with TRBJ1-1, with no clear D. The CDR3 sequence is 14 residues long. CDR1 is GTSNPN, CDR2 SVGIG, per germline (reference sequence). V lost 3 bases and J 3 bases, leaving 14 bases between the germline ends. CDR3 in amino acids: CAWRSYRGDTEAFF. In nucleotides, the CDR3 is TGTGCCTGGAGGTCCTACCGGGGAGACACTGAAGCTTTCTTT.

The chain couples TRBV3-1 (or the pseudogene TRBV3-2) to TRBJ2-1, with 9 bases identical to TRBD1. V lost 2 bases to trimming and J lost 3 bases; unmatched junction nucleotides: 5. The CDR3 is made up of 16 amino acids. The germline CDR1 and CDR2 sequences are LGHDT and YNNKEL (reference sequence). CDR3 nucleotide sequence: TGTGCCAGCAGCCAACGGGGACAGGGCTTCTACAATGAGCAGTTCTTC. Translation: CASSQRGQGFYNEQFF.

V gene TRBV20-1 combines with J gene TRBJ1-5; TRBD1 might be the D (5 bases). Germline V gene sequence: CDR1 DFQATT, CDR2 SNEGSKA (reference sequence). V lost 3 bases and J 7 bases, leaving 19 bases between the germline ends. The length of the CDR3 is 15 residues. The CDR3 nucleotides are TGCAGTGCTAGTCCCGGGAGCAGGGATGGGCAGCCCCAGCATTTT. Its protein is CSASPGSRDGQPQHF.

CDR3 residues: CASSYGWSGGGEKLFF. For the CDR3, the DNA is TGTGCCAGCAGTTACGGGTGGTCGGGGGGGGGTGAAAAACTGTTTTTT. The chain carries TRBV6-5 and TRBJ1-4; D possibly corresponds to TRBD1 (5 bases). The CDR3 loop spans 16 amino acids. Germline CDR1 reads MNHEY; CDR2 reads SVGAGI. Trimming stripped 2 bases from V and 7 bases from J, with 17 bases between.

The V gene is TRBV29-1, the J gene TRBJ1-2, with 7 bases lining up with TRBD1. The CDR3 consists of 15 residues. Trimming at V came to 0 bases and at J to 4 bases, leaving 8 bases not matched to a gene. Per the germline V gene, CDR1 is SQVTM and CDR2 is ANQGSEA. The CDR3 DNA is TGCAGCGTTGAAGATCTGACAGGGTTGGGCTATGGCTACACCTTC. The encoded protein is CSVEDLTGLGYGYTF. Looking up the rest from reference TRBV29-1 and TRBJ1-2 gives the full variable domain: SAVISQKPSRDICQRGTSLTIQCQVDSQVTMMFWYRQQPGQSLTLIATANQGSEATYESGFVIDKFPISRPNLTFSTLTVSNMSPEDSSIYLCSVEDLTGLGYGYTFGSGTRLTVV.

This clone was seen only once. The V and J genes are TRBV6-1 and TRBJ1-2; TRBD1 is a possible D gene (5 bases). The germline gives CDR1 MNHNS, CDR2 SASEGT. The CDR3 is 13 residues long. V lost 3 bases and J 4 bases, leaving 9 bases between the germline ends. The CDR3, as DNA: TGTGCCAGCAGTGAGGACACCCCCTATGGCTACACCTTC. It translates to CASSEDTPYGYTF.

On this clone itself: In the same sample, other DNA sequences code for this CDR3. This chain uses TRBV10-3 with TRBJ1-2; TRBD1 matches at 7 bases. Unmatched junction bases numbered 1, after V lost 4 bases and J lost 2 bases. Germline V lookup: CDR1 ENHRY, CDR2 SYGVKD. CDR3 length: 13 amino acids. CDR3 residues: CAISGQGNYGYTF. DNA for the CDR3: TGTGCCATCAGTGGACAGGGAAACTATGGCTACACCTTC.

This rearrangement joins TRBV2 to TRBJ1-1, with D possibly matching TRBD1 (5 bases). Germline CDR1 SNHLY, CDR2 FYNNEI. The CDR3 runs 13 residues. Trimming removed 7 bases at V and 8 bases at J, with 17 bases between. DNA for the CDR3: TGTGCCAGCACCGACCCGGGGGAGGCGGAAGCTTTCTTT. As protein: CASTDPGEAEAFF.

The J gene is TRBJ1-5, the V gene TRBV5-6, with 8 bases that match TRBD1. The CDR3 consists of 17 residues. Germline V gene data show CDR1 as SGHDT and CDR2 as YYEEEE. Germline trimming cut 1 base from V and 6 bases from J; bases unmatched to any gene: 12. The CDR3, as DNA: TGTGCCAGCAGCTTGTGGTCAGGGGGCAGGGTCGGTCAGCCCCAGCATTTT. This sequence encodes CASSLWSGGRVGQPQHF.

The count of this clone is one. The chain joins TRBV30 to TRBJ1-3, with D perhaps matching TRBD1 (5 bases). V was shortened by 3 bases and J by 1 base, with 10 bases between the two germline ends. The germline V gene has CDR1 GTSNPN and CDR2 SVGIG (reference sequence). This CDR3 has 14 residues. CDR3 in DNA: TGTGCCTGGAGCCCCGGGACTTCTGGAAACACCATATATTTT. Protein product: CAWSPGTSGNTIYF.

This clone was recorded once. The CDR3 sequence: CASRPWTSGGRNTGELFF. The CDR3 DNA reads TGTGCCAGCAGGCCCTGGACTAGCGGGGGCCGGAACACCGGGGAGCTGTTTTTT. The V and J genes are TRBV7-2 and TRBJ2-2; 13 nucleotides agree with TRBD2. The CDR3 extends over 18 amino acids. Germline V gene data show CDR1 as SGHTA and CDR2 as FQGNSA. V was pared by 6 bases and J by 1 base, with 8 bases of the junction left unmatched. Full variable domain (missing parts from reference TRBV7-2 and TRBJ2-2): GAGVSQSPSNKVTEKGKDVELRCDPISGHTALYWYRQSLGQGLEFLIYFQGNSAPDKSGLPSDRFSAERTGGSVSTLTIQRTQQEDSAVYLCASRPWTSGGRNTGELFFGEGSRLTVL.

The chain couples TRBV5-1 to TRBJ2-5; D is unclear. Trimming shortened V by 4 bases and J by 6 bases, and 7 bases separated the two germline ends. Germline loops: CDR1 SGHRS, CDR2 YFSETQ. The CDR3 has 11 residues. The CDR3 is CASSAEQTQYF. CDR3 nucleotide sequence: TGCGCCAGCAGCGCGGAACAGACCCAGTACTTC. Filled out from reference TRBV5-1 and TRBJ2-5, the complete variable domain reads KAGVTQTPRYLIKTRGQQVTLSCSPISGHRSVSWYQQTPGQGLQFLFEYFSETQRNKGNFPGRFSGRQFSNSRSEMNVSTLELGDSALYLCASSAEQTQYFGPGTRLLVL.

This rearrangement joins TRBV5-6 to TRBJ2-7, with D maybe TRBD1 (6 bases). The ends were cut back, 6 bases at V and 2 bases at J, with 9 bases in the middle. The germline V gene encodes CDR1 SGHDT and CDR2 YYEEEE. This CDR3 has 12 amino acids. The CDR3 spells CASKGETYEQYF. The CDR3 DNA follows: TGTGCCAGCAAGGGGGAAACCTACGAGCAGTACTTC.

The gene calls are TRBV23-1 and TRBJ2-3; 7 bases fit TRBD1. TRBV23-1 is sorted into the ORF group, with uncertain function. The V gene end was trimmed by 4 bases and the J gene end by 6 bases; junction bases not matched to a gene: 7. This CDR3 contains 14 residues. This CDR3 is CASSPSTGSDTQYF. The CDR3 DNA reads TGCGCCAGCAGTCCCTCGACAGGGTCGGATACGCAGTATTTT.

The chain employs TRBV7-2 and TRBJ2-1; D may be TRBD2 (6 bases). Looked up from germline, CDR1 is SGHTA and CDR2 is FQGNSA. CDR3 size: 15 residues. Trimming left V 0 bases short and J 3 bases short, with 9 bases between. CDR3 region: CASSLATRNYNEQFF. In nucleotides, the CDR3 is TGTGCCAGCAGCTTAGCGACTAGGAACTACAATGAGCAGTTCTTC. Looking up the rest from reference TRBV7-2 and TRBJ2-1 gives the full variable domain: GAGVSQSPSNKVTEKGKDVELRCDPISGHTALYWYRQSLGQGLEFLIYFQGNSAPDKSGLPSDRFSAERTGGSVSTLTIQRTQQEDSAVYLCASSLATRNYNEQFFGPGTRLTVL.

About this clone itself: The sample contains more than one DNA sequence encoding this CDR3. J is TRBJ2-7 and V is TRBV5-1, with D possibly matching TRBD1 (5 bases). Trimming took off 1 base at V and 4 bases at J, with 6 bases between the two ends. The CDR3 sequence is 12 residues long. Germline values: CDR1 SGHRS, CDR2 YFSETQ. The CDR3 bases are TGCGCCAGCAGCTTGACAGGTTACGAGCAGTACTTC. It translates to CASSLTGYEQYF.

In this sample, this clone turned up once. The rearrangement links TRBV18 to TRBJ2-7; 8 bases fit TRBD1. J was trimmed by 6 bases and V by 4 bases; bases with no gene match: 8. The length of the CDR3 is 14 residues. Germline V CDR1 and CDR2: KGHSH, LQKENI. The CDR3 coding sequence is TGTGCCAGCTCACTAGAGACAGGGGCCTTCGAGCAGTACTTC. Its translation: CASSLETGAFEQYF. Drawing the rest from reference TRBV18 and TRBJ2-7, the complete variable domain is NAGVMQNPRHLVRRRGQEARLRCSPMKGHSHVYWYRQLPEEGLKFMVYLQKENIIDESGMPKERFSAEFPKEGPSILRIQQVVRGDSAAYFCASSLETGAFEQYFGPGTRLTVT.

The V and J genes are TRBV7-9 and TRBJ1-5, with D possibly TRBD1 on 6 matching bases. V lost 5 bases, J lost 6 bases, and 23 bases lay in between. CDR3 length: 17 residues. Germline CDR1 SEHNR, CDR2 FQNEAQ (reference sequence). The CDR3, as DNA: TGTGCCAGCAGCCCCCCCTACGACAGGATTATATGTCAGCCCCAGCATTTT. Protein product: CASSPPYDRIICQPQHF. The complete variable domain, with remaining parts taken from reference TRBV7-9 and TRBJ1-5, reads DTGVSQNPRHKITKRGQNVTFRCDPISEHNRLYWYRQTLGQGPEFLTYFQNEAQLEKSRLLSDRFSAERPKGSFSTLEIQRTEQGDSAMYLCASSPPYDRIICQPQHFGDGTRLSIL.

This clone was counted a single time. J is TRBJ1-3 and V is TRBV10-3, with D maybe TRBD1 (6 bases). This CDR3 has 14 residues. Trimming stripped 7 bases from V and 2 bases from J, with 12 bases between. The germline V gene encodes CDR1 ENHRY and CDR2 SYGVKD. In DNA form, the CDR3 reads TGTGCCATCACCCCTACAGGGACTGGAAACACCATATATTTT. It is translated as CAITPTGTGNTIYF.

The chain uses TRBV5-1 and TRBJ2-7; 11 positions agree with TRBD2. V was clipped by 3 bases and J by 7 bases; unmatched bases: 3. This CDR3 spans 13 amino acids. In germline, CDR1 is SGHRS, CDR2 YFSETQ. The CDR3 loop is CASSYSGGAEQYF. The DNA of the CDR3 is TGCGCCAGCAGCTATAGCGGGGGGGCGGAGCAGTACTTC.

This chain joins TRBV10-2 and TRBJ2-1; 9 bases line up with TRBD1. V lost 9 bases, J lost 3 bases, and 9 bases stayed unmatched. The germline V gene has CDR1 WSHSY and CDR2 SAAADI. The CDR3 has 15 residues. The CDR3, as DNA: TGCGCCAGTTTAACCGGGACAGGGAACTACAATGAGCAGTTCTTC. This encodes CASLTGTGNYNEQFF.

Details on this clone: Other nucleotide sequences in the sample specify the same CDR3. This chain links TRBV3-1 (or the pseudogene TRBV3-2) with TRBJ2-3; 12 nucleotides align to TRBD2. This CDR3 has 16 residues. J was trimmed by 1 base and V by 4 bases; bases with no gene match: 3. Germline-derived CDR1 and CDR2 are LGHDT and YNNKEL (reference sequence). CDR3 amino acids: CASSPWTSGGTDTQYF. The CDR3 DNA sequence: TGTGCCAGCAGCCCGTGGACTAGCGGGGGCACAGATACGCAGTATTTT.

This clone was picked up one time. The chain employs TRBV14 and TRBJ1-3; perhaps TRBD1 as D (6 bases). The V end was cut by 5 bases, the J end by 0 bases, with 14 bases between. CDR1 is SGHDN and CDR2 is FVKESK in the germline V gene. The CDR3 length is 16 residues. CDR3 sequence reads: CASSARQAPSGNTIYF. CDR3 sequence (DNA): TGTGCCAGCAGCGCCCGACAGGCCCCCTCTGGAAACACCATATATTTT. Combining the CDR3 with reference TRBV14 and TRBJ1-3 gives the whole variable domain EAGVTQFPSHSVIEKGQTVTLRCDPISGHDNLYWYRRVMGKEIKFLLHFVKESKQDESGMPNNRFLAERTGGTYSTLKVQPAELEDSGVYFCASSARQAPSGNTIYFGEGSWLTVV.

The rearrangement uses TRBV30 and TRBJ1-1; tentatively, D is TRBD1 (5 bases). The CDR3 is 14 amino acids. Looked up from germline, CDR1 is GTSNPN and CDR2 is SVGIG (reference sequence). V was shortened by 5 bases and J by 0 bases, with 13 bases between the two germline ends. The CDR3 nucleotides read TGTGCCTGGCGTCACAGGTCCATGAACACTGAAGCTTTCTTT. Translation gives CAWRHRSMNTEAFF.

The rearrangement joins TRBV4-1 to TRBJ1-5; D uncertain. The CDR3 sequence is 15 residues long. The germline CDR1 and CDR2 sequences are MGHRA and YSYEKL. V was shortened by 4 bases and J by 3 bases, with 13 bases between the two germline ends. CDR3 residues: CASSPRESLNQPQHF. CDR3 DNA: TGCGCCAGCAGCCCCCGGGAGAGTCTCAATCAGCCCCAGCATTTT.

The chain combines TRBV30 with TRBJ1-3; 7 positions match TRBD1. This CDR3 region has 14 residues. In germline, CDR1 is GTSNPN, CDR2 SVGIG (reference sequence). After removal of 1 base from V and 2 bases from J, the junction contained 2 bases not matched to a gene. CDR3 residues: CAWSAGTAGNTIYF. Written as DNA, the CDR3 is TGTGCCTGGAGTGCAGGGACAGCTGGAAACACCATATATTTT.

This clone was picked up one time. The V and J genes are TRBV11-2 and TRBJ1-1; weak D call: TRBD1 (5 bases). The V end was cut by 3 bases, the J end by 1 base, with 9 bases between. The length of the CDR3 is 14 residues. Germline CDR1 reads SGHAT; CDR2 reads FQNNGV. The CDR3 spells CASSFGAQNTEAFF. The CDR3 coding sequence is TGTGCCAGCAGCTTTGGGGCCCAGAACACTGAAGCTTTCTTT.

The J gene is TRBJ1-6, the V gene TRBV30, with D uncertain. With 3 bases removed from V and 1 base from J, the gap between germline ends came to 13 bases. This CDR3 comprises 16 residues. CDR1 GTSNPN and CDR2 SVGIG come from the germline V gene (reference sequence). The CDR3 is CAWRIGGRSYNSPLHF. DNA for the CDR3: TGTGCCTGGAGGATAGGAGGGAGGTCCTATAATTCACCCCTCCACTTT.

The rearrangement uses TRBV14 and TRBJ1-2; unclear D gene. Germline values: CDR1 SGHDN, CDR2 FVKESK. V gave up 0 bases and J gave up 7 bases, with 12 bases separating them. CDR3 length: 14 residues. The CDR3 sequence is CASSQDLVGAGYTF. Written as DNA, the CDR3 is TGTGCCAGCAGCCAAGATCTAGTCGGAGCTGGCTACACCTTC.